Below, 28 T cell receptor beta chains from the same sample are listed, as sequenced in a study of CD8 T cells in ankylosing spondylitis. From the 5' RACE reads, TCRdb called clonotypes with MiXCR, one entry per CDR3 protein. The sample has about 460,000 distinct CDR3 sequences, approximately 5.3% seen once. General observations from the study: Blood of patients with ankylosing spondylitis appeared to be characterized by a TCR beta motif of fewer than 10 highly homologous variants.

Their antigen targets remain unknown. The sample comprised blood, either unsorted or a sorted T cell fraction (not recorded which). The source of these receptors is a male donor with ankylosing spondylitis.

In its sample, this clonotype was seen a few times. This CDR3 reads CSAPGGAGANVLTF. The CDR3, as DNA: TGCAGTGCCCCTGGGGGCGCTGGGGCCAACGTCCTGACTTTC. The chain uses TRBV20-1 and TRBJ2-6; D possibly corresponds to TRBD1 (6 bases). Between the trimmed V and J ends, which lost 6 bases and 2 bases, there was a span of 11 bases. This CDR3 spans 14 amino acids. Germline CDR1 DFQATT, CDR2 SNEGSKA (reference sequence).

This clonotype was observed a handful of times. The rearrangement joins TRBV3-1 to TRBJ2-1; TRBD1 or TRBD2 may be the D gene (5 bases each). The CDR3 runs to 14 residues. The ends were cut back, 0 bases at V and 6 bases at J, with 9 bases in the middle. Germline CDR1 is LGHDT and CDR2 is YNNKEL (reference sequence). Written as DNA, the CDR3 is TGTGCCAGCAGCCAAGAAGGGACGAGCAATGAGCAGTTCTTC. The encoded protein is CASSQEGTSNEQFF.

The chain links TRBV6-1 to TRBJ1-4; the D gene is possibly TRBD1 (5 bases). CDR3 length: 14 residues. Germline V gives CDR1 MNHNS, CDR2 SASEGT. Trimming took off 8 bases at V and 7 bases at J, with 17 bases between the two ends. CDR3 DNA: TGTGCCAGCGGGGTTTCAGGGCCTGGTGAAAAACTGTTTTTT. Encoded protein: CASGVSGPGEKLFF.

This clonotype has at least ten counts. This chain uses TRBV20-1 with TRBJ2-7; possible D gene TRBD1, 6 bases. This CDR3 has 13 amino acids. V gave up 8 bases and J gave up 2 bases, with 16 bases separating them. Per the germline V gene, CDR1 is DFQATT and CDR2 is SNEGSKA (reference sequence). The CDR3 region is CSQARDTPYEQYF. CDR3 in DNA: TGCAGTCAAGCCCGGGACACCCCCTACGAGCAGTACTTC.

This clonotype was recorded a few times. The chain employs TRBV20-1 and TRBJ2-1; 10 positions agree with TRBD1. The germline V gene encodes CDR1 DFQATT and CDR2 SNEGSKA (reference sequence). The ends lost 5 bases at V and 6 bases at J; junction bases unmatched: 7. CDR3 length equals 14 residues. DNA of the CDR3: TGCAGTGCTCCCAGCAGGGACAGGGGCAATGAGCAGTTCTTC. Translation gives CSAPSRDRGNEQFF.

This clonotype has at least ten counts. V usage is TRBV11-2 and J usage is TRBJ1-1; D is unclear. CDR1 and CDR2 (germline): SGHAT, FQNNGV. The CDR3 sequence is 12 residues long. V lost 0 bases to trimming and J lost 11 bases, with 10 bases between them. The CDR3 DNA follows: TGTGCCAGCAGCTTAGATCTAGGATGGGCTTTCTTT. It yields the protein CASSLDLGWAFF.

This clonotype occurred many times. The chain combines TRBV5-1 with TRBJ1-5; D call uncertain. Trimming left V 4 bases short and J 3 bases short, with 8 bases between. Germline assignment: CDR1 SGHRS and CDR2 YFSETQ. The CDR3 length is 13 residues. CDR3 protein: CASSTGPNQPQHF. The CDR3 coding sequence is TGCGCCAGCAGCACCGGACCCAATCAGCCCCAGCATTTT.

There are a few counts of this clonotype. V is TRBV7-2 and J is TRBJ2-7; D call uncertain. The CDR3 is 12 residues long. The germline CDR1 and CDR2 sequences are SGHTA and FQGNSA. Trimming took off 1 base at V and 7 bases at J, with 8 bases between the two ends. This chain's CDR3 is CASSLGLWEQYF. Here the CDR3 DNA reads TGTGCCAGCAGCTTAGGACTCTGGGAGCAGTACTTC.

This clonotype was counted at least ten times. V gene TRBV7-9 combines with J gene TRBJ2-7; D assignment may be TRBD1 or TRBD2 (6 bases each). The CDR3 extends over 15 amino acids. Trimming pared 3 bases from V and 0 bases from J, leaving 12 bases between. CDR1 SEHNR and CDR2 FQNEAQ come from the germline V gene (reference sequence). The CDR3 region has the DNA TGTGCCAGCAGCTTTAGGGGGGAAACCTCCTACGAGCAGTACTTC. This sequence encodes CASSFRGETSYEQYF.

This clonotype was detected a few times. The V call is TRBV20-1, the J call TRBJ1-5; the D is unclear. V was cut by 1 base and J by 4 bases, with 8 bases left in between. CDR3 length: 13 amino acids. The germline gives CDR1 DFQATT, CDR2 SNEGSKA (reference sequence). CDR3 region: CSARVSTNQPQHF. The DNA for the CDR3 is TGCAGTGCTAGAGTGTCCACAAATCAGCCCCAGCATTTT.

The table lists this clonotype with many counts. This rearrangement joins TRBV6-1 to TRBJ1-1; tentatively, D is TRBD1 (5 bases). Germline CDR1 is MNHNS and CDR2 is SASEGT. The CDR3 extends over 16 amino acids. V lost 7 bases, J lost 6 bases, and 24 bases lay in between. The CDR3 DNA reads as TGTGCCAGCAACCCGCCGGGACTCCCGGTCGGCTCTGAAGCTTTCTTT. This encodes CASNPPGLPVGSEAFF.

This clonotype was observed a handful of times. The rearrangement links TRBV27 to TRBJ2-3, with 13 bases lining up with TRBD2. This CDR3 region has 16 residues. CDR1 and CDR2 (germline): MNHEY, SMNVEV (reference sequence). With V trimmed by 2 bases and J by 8 bases, 7 bases remained unmatched. CDR3 protein: CASSLILAGGPGTQYF. The DNA of the CDR3 is TGTGCCAGCAGTTTAATACTAGCGGGGGGGCCGGGTACGCAGTATTTT.

This clonotype was seen ten or more times. The gene calls are TRBV15 and TRBJ1-6; D may be TRBD1 (5 bases). Germline V gene data show CDR1 as LNHNV and CDR2 as YYDKDF (reference sequence). The CDR3 is 15 amino acids. The V and J ends lost 2 bases and 15 bases respectively, with 20 bases between them. The CDR3 reads CATSRPTGDEDFLHF. The CDR3 nucleotides are TGTGCCACCAGCAGACCTACGGGGGATGAGGACTTCCTCCACTTT.

This clonotype was counted at least ten times. This chain links TRBV12-3 or TRBV12-4 with TRBJ2-7; TRBD2 agrees at 8 bases. The J segment lost 3 bases and the V segment lost 8 bases, leaving 12 bases of the junction unmatched. This CDR3 spans 15 amino acids. The CDR3 coding sequence is TGTGCCAGCGCGGGGTGGGTAGCGGGATTCTACGAGCAGTACTTC. Its protein product is CASAGWVAGFYEQYF.

Many counts were recorded for this clonotype. Germline is not matched at one junction end, which may reflect a read error. The chain recombines TRBV7-7 with TRBJ2-2; a weak D match, TRBD2 (6 bases). Germline lookup yields CDR1 SSHAT and CDR2 FNYEAQ (reference sequence). CDR3 length equals 13 residues. The CDR3 sequence: CASSSTGAGELFF. The CDR3 DNA sequence: TGTGCTAGCAGCTCGACGGGAGCGGGGGAGCTGTTTTTT. The whole variable domain, remainder taken from reference TRBV7-7 and TRBJ2-2, is GAGVSQSPRYKVTKRGQDVTLRCDPISSHATLYWYQQALGQGPEFLTYFNYEAQPDKSGLPSDRFSAERPEGSISTLTIQRTEQRDSAMYRCASSSTGAGELFFGEGSRLTVL.

This clonotype was observed at least ten times. This rearrangement joins TRBV5-6 to TRBJ2-7, with D hard to call. The CDR3 is 12 amino acids. V was pared by 1 base and J by 6 bases, with 8 bases between. Germline CDR1 is SGHDT and CDR2 is YYEEEE. The CDR3 here is CASSLFLSEQYF. The CDR3 nucleotides are TGTGCCAGCAGCTTGTTTCTCTCCGAGCAGTACTTC.

This clonotype was seen repeatedly, ten times or more. This chain uses TRBV12-3 or TRBV12-4 with TRBJ1-1; D gene ambiguous. Trimming left V 5 bases short and J 4 bases short, with 14 bases between. The CDR3 covers 14 residues. The CDR3 coding sequence is TGTGCCAGCAGTCCCCGCCCGGGATTCACTGAAGCTTTCTTT. This translates into CASSPRPGFTEAFF.

This clonotype was detected many times. The chain links TRBV10-3 to TRBJ2-7, with TRBD2 matching over 8 bases. V lost 0 bases and J lost 5; bases outside the gene matches: 6. Germline V gene data show CDR1 as ENHRY and CDR2 as SYGVKD. This CDR3 spans 15 amino acids. The CDR3 DNA reads as TGTGCCATCAGTGAGTCTGACGGGAGGGCCCACGAGCAGTACTTC. Translating gives CAISESDGRAHEQYF.

This clonotype was observed at least ten times. This rearrangement joins TRBV10-1 to TRBJ2-4, with unresolved D. CDR3 length: 15 amino acids. V dropped 2 bases and J dropped 9 bases, with 17 bases sitting between them. In germline, CDR1 is WNHNN, CDR2 SYGVQD (reference sequence). The CDR3 DNA reads TGCGCCAGCAGTGAGAAGATGTCCGATTCGGGCATTCAGTACTTC. Its protein is CASSEKMSDSGIQYF.

This clonotype was seen repeatedly, ten times or more. CDR3: CASSKGQGVTEAFF. The CDR3 region has the DNA TGCGCCAGCAGCAAGGGACAGGGAGTAACTGAAGCTTTCTTT. The J gene is TRBJ1-1, the V gene TRBV5-1, with 9 bases that match TRBD1. This CDR3 region has 14 residues. J lost 5 bases, V lost 4 bases, and 6 bases had no gene match. Looked up from germline, CDR1 is SGHRS and CDR2 is YFSETQ.

This clonotype was found many times. V is TRBV15 and J is TRBJ2-7; D ambiguous. The CDR3 loop spans 17 amino acids. Deletions cut 4 bases from V and 1 base from J, with 20 bases between. Germline-derived CDR1 and CDR2 are LNHNV and YYDKDF (reference sequence). The CDR3 bases are TGTGCCACCAGCACTACTCGTGGGTCCACAGTATCCTACGAGCAGTACTTC. The encoded protein is CATSTTRGSTVSYEQYF.

In this sample, this clonotype turned up many times. This chain connects TRBV5-5 to TRBJ2-2; tentatively, D is TRBD2 (6 bases). Trimming cost V 0 bases and J 4 bases, with 10 bases left between them. The CDR3 contains 15 residues. Germline-derived CDR1 and CDR2 are SGHKS and YYEKEE (reference sequence). This chain's CDR3 is CASSLGGDSTGELFF. The CDR3 bases are TGTGCCAGCAGCTTGGGGGGGGATTCCACCGGGGAGCTGTTTTTT.

This clonotype was picked up many times. The CDR3 coding sequence is TGCAGTGCTAGAGTGCTCGGGGTGTACCAAGAGACCCAGTACTTC. It codes for CSARVLGVYQETQYF. This chain links TRBV20-1 with TRBJ2-5, with a tentative D call TRBD2 (5 bases). V was trimmed by 1 base and J by 0 bases, leaving 12 bases between them. CDR3 length: 15 amino acids. Germline CDR1 is DFQATT and CDR2 is SNEGSKA (reference sequence).

This clonotype was observed at least ten times. This sequence joins TRBV27 and TRBJ1-1; TRBD1 matches at 8 bases. Germline assignment: CDR1 MNHEY and CDR2 SMNVEV (reference sequence). V lost 2 bases to trimming and J lost 8 bases; unmatched junction nucleotides: 10. The CDR3 is 15 amino acids. The CDR3 sequence is CASSLIRAGQVEAFF. In DNA, the CDR3 is TGTGCCAGCAGTTTAATAAGGGCGGGACAGGTCGAAGCTTTCTTT.

This clonotype was counted ten times or more. The chain has TRBV7-8 and TRBJ2-3, with D perhaps given as TRBD1 or TRBD2 (6 bases each). V was cut by 4 bases and J by 6 bases, with 20 bases left in between. The CDR3 is 16 residues long. Germline CDR1 SGHVS, CDR2 FQNEAQ. CDR3 in DNA: TGTGCCAGCAGCTCACGGGACACACGGGCGGGGGATACGCAGTATTTT. It is translated as CASSSRDTRAGDTQYF.

The chain joins TRBV2 to TRBJ2-4, with D possibly TRBD2 on 5 matching bases. The CDR3 contains 13 residues. V shed 6 bases and J shed 9 bases, with 15 bases lying between them. Germline CDR1 reads SNHLY; CDR2 reads FYNNEI. CDR3 bases: TGTGCCAGCAGGATCGAGGGATCGAGCATTCAGTACTTC. Amino acids: CASRIEGSSIQYF. Based on the CDR3 plus reference TRBV2 and TRBJ2-4, the full variable domain is EPEVTQTPSHQVTQMGQEVILRCVPISNHLYFYWYRQILGQKVEFLVSFYNNEISEKSEIFDDQFSVERPDGSNFTLKIRSTKLEDSAMYFCASRIEGSSIQYFGAGTRLSVL.

This clonotype appeared many times. The chain has TRBV20-1 and TRBJ2-7; a weak D match, TRBD2 (6 bases). The V end was cut by 0 bases, the J end by 2 bases, with 20 bases between. Germline V lookup: CDR1 DFQATT, CDR2 SNEGSKA (reference sequence). The CDR3 contains 17 residues. The CDR3 DNA reads as TGCAGTGCTAGAGAGGTAGGACCGGGACTGTTGGCCTACGAGCAGTACTTC. It specifies CSAREVGPGLLAYEQYF.

This clonotype occurred many times. The V call is TRBV6-1, the J call TRBJ2-1, with unresolved D. The germline V gene has CDR1 MNHNS and CDR2 SASEGT. The CDR3 consists of 16 residues. The germline V and J ends were trimmed by 4 bases and 0 bases, with 13 bases remaining between them. This chain's CDR3 is CASSGLSPSSYNEQFF. The CDR3 DNA follows: TGTGCCAGCAGTGGACTTTCGCCCAGCTCCTACAATGAGCAGTTCTTC.